This TCR beta chain was found in a study of identical twins. The study, taken as a whole, reports: Clonotypes of the beta chain that were abundant in cord blood carried fewer insertions (memory repertoires showed none). Conclusions were drawn cross-sectionally by statistical analysis, without following the same donors.

This CDR3 is built from 19 residues. Germline-derived CDR1 and CDR2 are SEHNR and FQNEAQ (reference sequence). The germline V and J ends were trimmed by 10 bases and 4 bases, with 34 bases remaining between them. After template switching added a universal primer site, the resulting cDNA carried unique molecular identifiers. TCRdb used MiXCR to reprocess the 5' RACE reads, holding one entry per CDR3 protein. The table shows about 1.7 million distinct CDR3 sequences, with 25% to 35% occurring only once. As concerns this clonotype: The antigen is unknown.

The sequenced sample was cord blood. This clonotype was sampled from a newborn girl in good health. The chain is built from TRBV7-9 and TRBJ1-2, with a weak D call TRBD1 (6 bases). This CDR3 reads CATPTRGGEYQSGRYGYTF. CDR3 bases: TGTGCCACCCCGACCAGGGGAGGGGAATACCAATCGGGGCGCTATGGCTACACCTTC.